The 7 T cell receptor beta chains below were found in one sample sequenced in a study of CXCR3-negative and CXCR3-positive naive CD8 T cells. TRB cDNA was prepared as libraries by UMI-labeled 5' RACE. TCRdb derives one entry per CDR3 protein from the 5' RACE reads, leaving out DNA. Its table lists some 130,000 distinct CDR3 sequences. What was sequenced was naive CXCR3- CD8+ T cells from blood. Subset of the sample: CD45RO-CCR7+CD27+CD95- naive CD8+ T cells lacking CXCR3 (TNR3-). All receptors derive from a human donor in good health. Some clones in this sample may be carry-over from other donors' samples.

The gene calls are TRBV29-1 and TRBJ2-7; TCRdb's D gene call, TRBD1, goes unchecked for lack of DNA. Germline V CDR1 and CDR2: SQVTM, ANQGSEA. The CDR3 spans 11 residues. CDR3 protein: CSVELQGEQYF.

The genes are TRBV7-6 and TRBJ2-1; TCRdb returns TRBD1, unconfirmable since there is no DNA. The CDR3 consists of 14 residues. Germline V gene lookup returns CDR1 SGHVS and CDR2 FNYEAQ. This CDR3 is CASRGQGPGDEQFF.

The genes are TRBV28 and TRBJ2-7; the TCRdb call, TRBD2, lacks DNA for checking. The CDR3 loop spans 16 amino acids. Germline CDR1 reads MDHEN; CDR2 reads SYDVKM. CDR3 residues: CASSLIASVGTREQYF.

This chain uses TRBV7-9 with TRBJ1-2; TCRdb outputs TRBD1, but without DNA this stays unchecked. The CDR3 has 14 residues. Germline V lookup: CDR1 SEHNR, CDR2 FQNEAQ (reference sequence). The CDR3: CASTPSGAEDGYTF. Together with reference TRBV7-9 and TRBJ1-2, the CDR3 gives the full variable domain: DTGVSQNPRHKITKRGQNVTFRCDPISEHNRLYWYRQTLGQGPEFLTYFQNEAQLEKSRLLSDRFSAERPKGSFSTLEIQRTEQGDSAMYLCASTPSGAEDGYTFGSGTRLTVV.

The CDR3 region is CASSLGTGPYNEQFF. The chain uses TRBV28 and TRBJ2-1. CDR3 length: 15 residues. Germline V gene sequence: CDR1 MDHEN, CDR2 SYDVKM. The variable domain in full, with the rest retrieved from reference TRBV28 and TRBJ2-1, is DVKVTQSSRYLVKRTGEKVFLECVQDMDHENMFWYRQDPGLGLRLIYFSYDVKMKEKGDIPEGYSVSREKKERFSLILESASTNQTSMYLCASSLGTGPYNEQFFGPGTRLTVL.

The chain employs TRBV11-2 and TRBJ2-1; TCRdb indicates TRBD1, and absent DNA this call remains unverified. The CDR3 length is 17 residues. Germline loops: CDR1 SGHAT, CDR2 FQNNGV. This CDR3 reads CASSPPSGTNNNNEQFF.

The chain couples TRBV2 to TRBJ1-5; TCRdb's D gene call, TRBD1, goes unchecked for lack of DNA. The CDR3 loop spans 15 amino acids. The germline V gene has CDR1 SNHLY and CDR2 FYNNEI. This chain's CDR3 is CASSEEGEVNQPQHF.